The clone carrying this T cell receptor beta chain occurred a few times. Its antigen is unknown. Germline V gene data show CDR1 as MNHEY and CDR2 as SMNVEV (reference sequence). The CDR3 spans 14 residues. Trimming shortened V by 5 bases and J by 1 base, and 11 bases separated the two germline ends. The source of the sample is a study of spatial heterogeneity in lung cancer. Study-wide context: Sequenced were any available follow-up PBMC samples, which had been obtained a median of roughly 2 years after resection.

Time point indicated: blood at routine non-recurrence follow-up after resection. Whole RNA from tumor, nontumor lung or frozen PBMC was sequenced unsorted. From the 5' RACE reads, TCRdb called clonotypes with MiXCR, one entry per CDR3 protein. This table holds around 98,000 distinct CDR3 sequences, approximately 19% found once. The study's findings and limits: Blood showed ubiquitous tumor TCRs more often at resection than at routine follow-up.

This TCR came from a male donor with early-stage non-small cell lung cancer. Specimen: PBMCs, collected at follow-up. The V gene is TRBV27, the J gene TRBJ1-2; D call uncertain. The CDR3 sequence is CASSLRHSNYGYTF. DNA of the CDR3: TGTGCCAGCAGTCTCCGACACAGTAACTATGGCTACACCTTC.